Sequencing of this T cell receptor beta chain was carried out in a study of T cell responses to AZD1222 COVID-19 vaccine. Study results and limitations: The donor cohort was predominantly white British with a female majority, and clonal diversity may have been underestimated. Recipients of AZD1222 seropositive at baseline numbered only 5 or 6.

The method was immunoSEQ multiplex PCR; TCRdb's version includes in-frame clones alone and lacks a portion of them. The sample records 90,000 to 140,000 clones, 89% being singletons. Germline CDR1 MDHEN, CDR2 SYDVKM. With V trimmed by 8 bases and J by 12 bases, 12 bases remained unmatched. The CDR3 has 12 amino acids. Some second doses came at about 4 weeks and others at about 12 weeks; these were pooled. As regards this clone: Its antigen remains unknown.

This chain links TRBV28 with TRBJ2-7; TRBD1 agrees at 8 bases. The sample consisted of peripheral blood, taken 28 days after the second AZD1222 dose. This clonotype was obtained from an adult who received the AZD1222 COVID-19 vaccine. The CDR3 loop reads CASSTGEPARYF. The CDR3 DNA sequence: TGTGCCAGCTCGACAGGGGAACCGGCGCGGTACTTC. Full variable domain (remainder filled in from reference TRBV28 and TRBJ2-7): DVKVTQSSRYLVKRTGEKVFLECVQDMDHENMFWYRQDPGLGLRLIYFSYDVKMKEKGDIPEGYSVSREKKERFSLILESASTNQTSMYLCASSTGEPARYFGPGTRLTVT.